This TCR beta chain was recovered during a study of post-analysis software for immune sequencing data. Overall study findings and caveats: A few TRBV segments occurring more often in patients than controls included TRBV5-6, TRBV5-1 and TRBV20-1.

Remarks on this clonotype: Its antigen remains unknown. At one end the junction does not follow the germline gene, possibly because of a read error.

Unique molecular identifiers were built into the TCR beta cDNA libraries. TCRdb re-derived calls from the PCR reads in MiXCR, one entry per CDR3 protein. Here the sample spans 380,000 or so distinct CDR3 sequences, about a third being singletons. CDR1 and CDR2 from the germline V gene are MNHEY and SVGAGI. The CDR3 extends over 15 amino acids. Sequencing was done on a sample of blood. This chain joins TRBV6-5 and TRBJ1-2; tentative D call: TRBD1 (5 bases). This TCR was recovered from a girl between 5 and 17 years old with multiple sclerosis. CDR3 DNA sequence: TGTGCCAGCAGTTACTCGGGGACCCTTAACGATGGCTACACCTTC. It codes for CASSYSGTLNDGYTF.